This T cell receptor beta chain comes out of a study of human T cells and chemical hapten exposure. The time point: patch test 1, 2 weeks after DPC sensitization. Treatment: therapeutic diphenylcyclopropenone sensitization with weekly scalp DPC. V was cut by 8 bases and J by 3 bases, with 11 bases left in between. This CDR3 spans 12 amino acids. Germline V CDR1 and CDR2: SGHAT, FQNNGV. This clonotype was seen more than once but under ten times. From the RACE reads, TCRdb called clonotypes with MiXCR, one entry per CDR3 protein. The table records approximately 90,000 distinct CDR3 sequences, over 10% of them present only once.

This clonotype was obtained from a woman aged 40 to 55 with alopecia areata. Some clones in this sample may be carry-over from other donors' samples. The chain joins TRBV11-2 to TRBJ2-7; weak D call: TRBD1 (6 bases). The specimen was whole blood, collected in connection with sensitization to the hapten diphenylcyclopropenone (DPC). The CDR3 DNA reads TGTGCCAGCTCACAGGGAATCTACGAGCAGTACTTC. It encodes CASSQGIYEQYF.